Shown below are 22 T cell receptor beta chains from a single sample sequenced in a study of tumor and adjacent non-tumor tissue in lung cancer. Three rounds of nested PCR, following a modified ARM-PCR protocol, produced the TCRbeta library. TCRdb reprocessed the multiplex PCR reads with MiXCR, giving one entry per CDR3 protein. Of under 85,000 distinct CDR3 sequences in the sample, approximately 82% are singletons; the top ten hold 40%. RNA was extracted from bulk tissue without any cell sorting. Distant lung tissue was collected more than 3 cm away from the tumor edge. Sequenced sample: distant non-tumor lung tissue. The source of these receptors is a man in his sixties or seventies with non-small cell lung cancer.

In this sample, this clonotype turned up once. The chain has TRBV10-2 and TRBJ2-7; 9 bases map to TRBD1. This CDR3 is built from 14 residues. Germline CDR1 is WSHSY and CDR2 is SAAADI. V trimming: 9 bases; J trimming: 5 bases; junction bases outside the gene matches: 11. The CDR3 protein is CASVSGTGHDEQYF. CDR3 nucleotides: TGCGCCAGTGTATCCGGGACAGGGCATGACGAGCAGTACTTC.

This clonotype appeared many times. The rearrangement uses TRBV6-6 and TRBJ1-5; no definite D call. Trimming took off 6 bases at V and 7 bases at J, with 7 bases between the two ends. The length of the CDR3 is 11 residues. CDR1 and CDR2 (germline): MNHNY, SVGAGI (reference sequence). CDR3 sequence: CASRLGQPQHF. CDR3 bases: TGTGCCAGCAGGCTAGGACAGCCCCAGCATTTT.

The rearrangement links TRBV5-5 to TRBJ2-1; TRBD2 matches at 14 bases. The CDR3 has 18 amino acids. Per germline, CDR1 SGHKS and CDR2 YYEKEE (reference sequence). Trimming removed 3 bases from V and 2 bases from J; junction bases left unmatched: 7. CDR3 in DNA: TGTGCCAGCAGCTGGGTGGGACTAGCGGGAGATACCTACAATGAGCAGTTCTTC. Amino acids: CASSWVGLAGDTYNEQFF.

V gene TRBV6-5 combines with J gene TRBJ2-5, with 9 bases that match TRBD1. The germline V gene encodes CDR1 MNHEY and CDR2 SVGAGI. CDR3 length: 17 residues. The junction had 14 bases not matched to a gene; V was cut back by 7 bases and J by 2 bases. The CDR3 region is CASNSAGTGFSQETQYF. As DNA, the CDR3 is TGTGCCAGCAATTCCGCCGGGACAGGGTTCTCACAAGAGACCCAGTACTTC.

The chain joins TRBV11-3 to TRBJ2-3, with a tentative D call TRBD2 (5 bases). The CDR3 length is 15 residues. Germline V gives CDR1 SGHNT, CDR2 YENEEA. Trimming pared 7 bases from V and 5 bases from J, leaving 19 bases between. CDR3 coding DNA: TGTGCCAGCACCTGTCGGGAAGTAAGTAGAGATACGCAGTATTTT. Translated, it gives CASTCREVSRDTQYF.

The DNA of the CDR3 is TGTGCCTGGGGGAGACAGGGGACCTTCTATGGCTACACCTTC. It translates to CAWGRQGTFYGYTF. This chain joins TRBV30 and TRBJ1-2; 8 bases are a match to TRBD1. The germline gives CDR1 GTSNPN, CDR2 SVGIG (reference sequence). The CDR3 has 14 amino acids. Losses at the gene ends were 5 bases for V and 4 bases for J; bases not matched to a gene: 9.

Comments on this clonotype: One end of the junction is discordant with germline, which a read error may explain. The chain employs TRBV5-1 and TRBJ2-3; D ambiguous. CDR1 and CDR2 (germline): SGHRS, YFSETQ. The CDR3 is made up of 11 amino acids. The CDR3 sequence: CASVEGNTQYF. The CDR3 DNA sequence: TGCGCTAGTGTCGAAGGGAATACACAGTATTTT. Full variable domain (rest looked up from reference TRBV5-1 and TRBJ2-3): KAGVTQTPRYLIKTRGQQVTLSCSPISGHRSVSWYQQTPGQGLQFLFEYFSETQRNKGNFPGRFSGRQFSNSRSEMNVSTLELGDSALYLCASVEGNTQYFGPGTRLTVL.

The rearrangement joins TRBV29-1 to TRBJ2-2; D gene ambiguous. The CDR3 has 12 amino acids. Trimming took 4 bases from V and 12 from J, leaving 15 bases between them. CDR1 is SQVTM, CDR2 ANQGSEA, per germline. CDR3 DNA sequence: TGCAGCGTTGGGGTTATCACCGGAAAGCTGTTTTTT. It encodes CSVGVITGKLFF.

On this clonotype: The junction departs from the called germline gene at one end, perhaps through a read error. The chain employs TRBV6-2 or TRBV6-3 and TRBJ2-7; 8 bases map to TRBD2. The length of the CDR3 is 14 residues. Looked up from germline, CDR1 is MNHEY and CDR2 is SVGEGT. The CDR3 protein is CVSSSGVESYEQYF. The DNA of the CDR3 is TGTGTCAGCAGTAGCGGGGTGGAATCCTACGAGCAGTACTTC.

This clonotype was counted between two and nine times. The gene calls are TRBV29-1 and TRBJ1-2, with unresolved D. Germline V gene data show CDR1 as SQVTM and CDR2 as ANQGSEA. Trimming stripped 3 bases from V and 6 bases from J, with 23 bases between. The CDR3 runs to 16 residues. DNA of the CDR3: TGCAGCGTTGACCCCTACCAATCCTCGGAAGAAGATGGCTACACCTTC. Encoded protein: CSVDPYQSSEEDGYTF.

To note about this clonotype: Germline is not matched at one junction end, which may reflect a read error. V is TRBV6-2 or TRBV6-3 and J is TRBJ2-1; no reliable D call. The CDR3 loop spans 16 amino acids. The germline CDR1 and CDR2 sequences are MNHEY and SVGEGT. The DNA of the CDR3 is TGTGCCAGCAATCCAAAAGTTGGGAATTCGTGGAATGGGCAGCTCTTC. This gives the protein CASNPKVGNSWNGQLF.

Remarks on this clonotype: Just one base apart from a much larger clone, this may be a read error. This chain joins TRBV14 and TRBJ1-6; D perhaps matches TRBD1 (5 bases). Germline assignment: CDR1 SGHDN and CDR2 FVKESK. CDR3 length equals 14 residues. CDR3 coding DNA: TGTGCCATCAGCCAAGATCGGGGGATATCACCCCTCCACTTT. Encoded protein: CAISQDRGISPLHF. The complete variable domain, with remaining parts taken from reference TRBV14 and TRBJ1-6, reads EAGVTQFPSHSVIEKGQTVTLRCDPISGHDNLYWYRRVMGKEIKFLLHFVKESKQDESGMPNNRFLAERTGGTYSTLKVQPAELEDSGVYFCAISQDRGISPLHFGNGTRLTVT.

On this clonotype: Given a much more abundant clone one base away, this may be a read error. The chain carries TRBV5-5 and TRBJ1-6, with 7 bases identical to TRBD1. This CDR3 comprises 17 residues. The germline V gene encodes CDR1 SGHKS and CDR2 YYEKEE (reference sequence). V lost 4 bases, J lost 9 bases, and 16 bases stayed unmatched. CDR3 sequence: CASSPTGTPHIGSPLHF. In DNA, the CDR3 is TGTGCCAGCAGCCCGACAGGGACCCCCCATATTGGTTCACCCCTCCACTTT. Drawing the rest from reference TRBV5-5 and TRBJ1-6, the complete variable domain is DAGVTQSPTHLIKTRGQQVTLRCSPISGHKSVSWYQQVLGQGPQFIFQYYEKEERGRGNFPDRFSARQFPNYSSELNVNALLLGDSALYLCASSPTGTPHIGSPLHFGNGTRLTVT.

A word on this clonotype: One end of the junction is discordant with germline, which a read error may explain. Written as DNA, the CDR3 is TGTACCAGCAGCCATAGACAGGTCTCAAGGCGCTACACCTTC. Translated, it gives CTSSHRQVSRRYTF. V gene TRBV6-6 combines with J gene TRBJ1-2; D may be TRBD1 (6 bases). Germline lookup yields CDR1 MNHNY and CDR2 SVGAGI (reference sequence). This CDR3 is 14 amino acids long.

Worth noting for this clonotype: Relative to the germline gene, one junction end is altered; a read error may explain this. This chain joins TRBV6-2 or TRBV6-3 and TRBJ1-1; no firm D call. The length of the CDR3 is 15 residues. Germline loops: CDR1 MNHEY, CDR2 SVGEGT. CDR3 in amino acids: CVSSFPRTVNTEAFF. In DNA, the CDR3 is TGTGTCAGCAGTTTCCCAAGAACCGTGAACACTGAAGCTTTCTTT.

Only a few counts were recorded for this clonotype. Being one base from a much bigger clone, this may be a read error. The chain has TRBV4-2 and TRBJ1-1; 7 bases are shared with TRBD1. V lost 6 bases, J lost 0 bases, and 7 bases stayed unmatched. In germline, CDR1 is LGHNA, CDR2 YNFKEQ. CDR3 length: 15 amino acids. In nucleotides, the CDR3 is TGTGCCAGCAGACTTCCGGGACAGATGAACACTGAAGCTTTCTTT. Its protein is CASRLPGQMNTEAFF.

For this clonotype: This may be a read error, as it is one base from a much larger clone. The chain carries TRBV10-2 and TRBJ2-7; D possibly corresponds to TRBD2 (5 bases). The germline CDR1 and CDR2 sequences are WSHSY and SAAADI. V gave up 6 bases and J gave up 5 bases, with 14 bases separating them. CDR3 length: 13 amino acids. CDR3 nucleotides: TGCGCCAGCAGAAGAGGGTTAAGACACGAGCAGTACTTC. Translated, it gives CASRRGLRHEQYF.

About this clonotype: A read error may produce the germline difference seen at one junction end. The gene calls are TRBV7-8 and TRBJ1-6; the match to TRBD1 covers 11 bases. Germline CDR1 is SGHVS and CDR2 is FQNEAQ. CDR3 length equals 14 residues. In nucleotides, the CDR3 is TGTGACAGCAGCCCGGACAGGGGGCATTCATCCCTCCACTTT. As protein: CDSSPDRGHSSLHF.

Concerning this clonotype itself: The CDR3 carries no conserved terminal phenylalanine or tryptophan, so it likely arises from a read error. V and J are TRBV11-2 and TRBJ2-5; a weak D match, TRBD2 (5 bases). This CDR3 has 15 amino acids. The germline V gene encodes CDR1 SGHAT and CDR2 FQNNGV. CDR3 sequence: CANSPGTVGQETQYS. DNA for the CDR3: TGCGCCAACAGCCCGGGAACAGTTGGGCAAGAGACCCAGTACTCC.

Only one count was recorded for this clonotype. V and J are TRBV12-3 or TRBV12-4 and TRBJ2-4; a weak D match, TRBD1 (5 bases). The V gene lost 5 bases and the J gene lost 0 bases, with 5 bases spanning the gap. CDR3 length: 13 residues. For the CDR3, the DNA is TGTGCCAGCAGTAGGGGAGCCAAAAACATTCAGTACTTC. Translating it yields CASSRGAKNIQYF.

Comment on this clonotype: A junction end diverges from the germline sequence, so it may reflect a read error. V is TRBV11-3 and J is TRBJ1-1; 8 bases match TRBD1. Per the germline V gene, CDR1 is SGHNT and CDR2 is YENEEA. The CDR3 runs 13 residues. CDR3 nucleotides: TGTGCCAGCATAGGACAGGGTAGGACTGAAGCTGTCTTT. Translation gives CASIGQGRTEAVF.

Worth noting for this clonotype: Germline is not matched at one junction end, which may reflect a read error. This chain connects TRBV6-6 to TRBJ2-2; 7 nucleotides line up with TRBD2. This CDR3 has 15 amino acids. Germline CDR1 MNHNY, CDR2 SVGAGI (reference sequence). For the CDR3, the DNA is TGTCCCAGCAGTTATCTGGGAGGGAGGACCGGGGAGCCGTTTTTT. Protein sequence: CPSSYLGGRTGEPFF.